This TCR beta chain emerged from a study of preoperative IRX-2 immunotherapy in early breast cancer. Generated by immunoSEQ multiplex PCR, the TCRdb table keeps only in-frame clones and is missing some. The table records 40,000 to 50,000 clones, 77% of them present only once. CDR1 and CDR2 (germline): SGHRS, YFSETQ. The CDR3 covers 17 residues. Trimming cost V 0 bases and J 7 bases, with 19 bases left between them. The treatment: preoperative locoregional IRX-2 cytokine immunotherapy. The sequencing used tumor tissue, collected after IRX-2 immunotherapy. V and J are TRBV5-1 and TRBJ1-4, with a possible D match to TRBD1 (6 bases). This receptor was obtained from a human donor with breast cancer. CDR3 region: CASSLAITGGPTEKLFF. In nucleotides, the CDR3 is TGCGCCAGCAGCTTGGCAATAACGGGGGGCCCTACTGAAAAACTGTTTTTT.